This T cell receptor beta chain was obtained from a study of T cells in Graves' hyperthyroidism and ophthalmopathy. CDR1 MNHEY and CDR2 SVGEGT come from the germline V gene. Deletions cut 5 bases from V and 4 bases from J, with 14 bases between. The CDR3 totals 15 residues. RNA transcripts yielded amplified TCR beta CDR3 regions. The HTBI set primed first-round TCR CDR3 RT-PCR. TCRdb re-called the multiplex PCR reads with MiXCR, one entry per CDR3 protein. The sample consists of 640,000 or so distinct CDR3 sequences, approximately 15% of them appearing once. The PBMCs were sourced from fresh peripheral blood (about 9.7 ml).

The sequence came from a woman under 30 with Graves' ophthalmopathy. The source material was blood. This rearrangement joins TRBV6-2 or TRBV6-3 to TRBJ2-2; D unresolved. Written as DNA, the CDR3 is TGTGCCAGCAGTGGCAGGCCGGTTGGCACCGGGGAGCTGTTTTTT. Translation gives CASSGRPVGTGELFF.